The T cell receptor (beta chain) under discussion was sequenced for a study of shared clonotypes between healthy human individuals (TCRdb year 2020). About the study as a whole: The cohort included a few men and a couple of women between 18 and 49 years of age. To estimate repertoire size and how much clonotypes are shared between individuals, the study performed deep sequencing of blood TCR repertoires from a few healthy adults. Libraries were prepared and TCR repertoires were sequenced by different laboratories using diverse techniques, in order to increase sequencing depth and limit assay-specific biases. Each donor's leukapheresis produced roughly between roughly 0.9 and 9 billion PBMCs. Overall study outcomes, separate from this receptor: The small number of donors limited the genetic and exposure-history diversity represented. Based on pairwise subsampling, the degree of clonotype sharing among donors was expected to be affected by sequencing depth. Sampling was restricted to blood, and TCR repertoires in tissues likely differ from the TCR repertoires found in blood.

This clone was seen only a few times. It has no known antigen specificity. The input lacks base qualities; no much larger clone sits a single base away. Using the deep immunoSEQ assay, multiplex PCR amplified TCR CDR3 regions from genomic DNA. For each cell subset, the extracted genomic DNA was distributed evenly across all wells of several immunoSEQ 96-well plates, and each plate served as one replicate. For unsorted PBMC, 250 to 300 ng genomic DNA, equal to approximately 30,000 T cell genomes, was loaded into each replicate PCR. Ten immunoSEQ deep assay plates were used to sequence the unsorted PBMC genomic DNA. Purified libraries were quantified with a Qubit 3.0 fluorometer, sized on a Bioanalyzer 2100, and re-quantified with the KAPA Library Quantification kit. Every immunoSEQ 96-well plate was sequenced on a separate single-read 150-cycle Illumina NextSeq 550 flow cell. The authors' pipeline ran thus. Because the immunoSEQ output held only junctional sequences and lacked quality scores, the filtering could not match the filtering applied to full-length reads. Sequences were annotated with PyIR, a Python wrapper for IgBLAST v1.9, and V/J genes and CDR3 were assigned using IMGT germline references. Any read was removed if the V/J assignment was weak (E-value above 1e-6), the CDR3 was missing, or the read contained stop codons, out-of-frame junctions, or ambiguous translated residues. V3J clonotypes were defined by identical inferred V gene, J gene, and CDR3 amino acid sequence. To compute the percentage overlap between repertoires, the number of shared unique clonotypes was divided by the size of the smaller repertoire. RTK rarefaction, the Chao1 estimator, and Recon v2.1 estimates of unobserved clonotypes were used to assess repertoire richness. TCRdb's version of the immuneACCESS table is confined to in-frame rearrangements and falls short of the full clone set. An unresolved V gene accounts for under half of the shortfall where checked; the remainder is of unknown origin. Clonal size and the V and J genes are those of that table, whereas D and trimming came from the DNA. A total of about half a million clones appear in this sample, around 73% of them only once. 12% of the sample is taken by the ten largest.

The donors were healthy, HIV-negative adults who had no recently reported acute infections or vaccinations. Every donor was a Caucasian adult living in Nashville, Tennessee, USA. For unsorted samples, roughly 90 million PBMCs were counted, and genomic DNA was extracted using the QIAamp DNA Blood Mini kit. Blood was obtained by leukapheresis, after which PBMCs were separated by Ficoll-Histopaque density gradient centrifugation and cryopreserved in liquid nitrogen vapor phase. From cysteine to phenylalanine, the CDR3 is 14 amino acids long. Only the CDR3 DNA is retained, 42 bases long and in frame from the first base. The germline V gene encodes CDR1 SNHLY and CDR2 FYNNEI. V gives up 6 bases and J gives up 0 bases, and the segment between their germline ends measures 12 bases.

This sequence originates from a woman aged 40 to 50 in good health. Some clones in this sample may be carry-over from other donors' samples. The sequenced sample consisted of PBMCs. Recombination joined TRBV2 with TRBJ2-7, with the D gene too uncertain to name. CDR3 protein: CASRDTSNSYEQYF. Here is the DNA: TGTGCCAGCAGGGATACCTCAAACTCCTACGAGCAGTACTTC.